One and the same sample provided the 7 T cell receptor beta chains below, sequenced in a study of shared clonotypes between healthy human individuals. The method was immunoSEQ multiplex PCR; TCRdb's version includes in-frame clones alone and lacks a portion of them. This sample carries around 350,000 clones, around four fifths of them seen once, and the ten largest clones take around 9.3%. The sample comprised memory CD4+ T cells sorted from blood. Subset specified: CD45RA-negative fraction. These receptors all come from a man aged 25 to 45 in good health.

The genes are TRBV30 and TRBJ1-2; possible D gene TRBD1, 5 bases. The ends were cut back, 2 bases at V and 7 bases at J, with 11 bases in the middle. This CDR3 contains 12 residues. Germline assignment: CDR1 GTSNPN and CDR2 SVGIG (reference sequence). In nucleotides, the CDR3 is TGTGCCTGGAGTCTAGGGGCGGGTGGCTACACCTTC. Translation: CAWSLGAGGYTF. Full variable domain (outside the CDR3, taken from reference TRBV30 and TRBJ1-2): SQTIHQWPATLVQPVGSPLSLECTVEGTSNPNLYWYRQAAGRGLQLLFYSVGIGQISSEVPQNLSASRPQDRQFILSSKKLLLSDSGFYLCAWSLGAGGYTFGSGTRLTVV.

The CDR3 sequence: CASLEGGRRETQYF. CDR3 DNA: TGTGCCAGTCTAGAGGGAGGTCGGAGAGAGACCCAGTACTTC. The rearrangement uses TRBV7-9 and TRBJ2-5, with a weak D call TRBD2 (6 bases). From germline, CDR1 is SEHNR and CDR2 FQNEAQ (reference sequence). The CDR3 extends over 14 amino acids. Trimming shortened V by 9 bases and J by 4 bases, and 18 bases separated the two germline ends.

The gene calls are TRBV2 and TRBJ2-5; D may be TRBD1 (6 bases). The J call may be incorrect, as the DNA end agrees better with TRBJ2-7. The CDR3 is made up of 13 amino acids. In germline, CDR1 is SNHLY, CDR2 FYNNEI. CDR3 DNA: TGTGCCAGCAGTGACCAGGGGAACCACGAGCAGTACTTC. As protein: CASSDQGNHEQYF.

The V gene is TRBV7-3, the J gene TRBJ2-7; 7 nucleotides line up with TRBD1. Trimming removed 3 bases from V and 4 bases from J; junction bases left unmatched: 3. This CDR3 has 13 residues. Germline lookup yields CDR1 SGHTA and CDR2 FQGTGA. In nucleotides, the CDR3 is TGTGCCAGCAGCTTGGGACAGCAGTACGAGCAGTACTTC. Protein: CASSLGQQYEQYF.

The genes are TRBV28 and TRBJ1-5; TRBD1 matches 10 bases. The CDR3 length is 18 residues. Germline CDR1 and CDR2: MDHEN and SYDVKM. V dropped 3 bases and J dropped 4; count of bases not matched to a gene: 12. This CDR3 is CASSLPRMDRGWNQPQHF. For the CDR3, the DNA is TGTGCCAGCAGTTTGCCTCGGATGGACAGGGGGTGGAATCAGCCCCAGCATTTT. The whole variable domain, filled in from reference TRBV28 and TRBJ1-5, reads DVKVTQSSRYLVKRTGEKVFLECVQDMDHENMFWYRQDPGLGLRLIYFSYDVKMKEKGDIPEGYSVSREKKERFSLILESASTNQTSMYLCASSLPRMDRGWNQPQHFGDGTRLSIL.

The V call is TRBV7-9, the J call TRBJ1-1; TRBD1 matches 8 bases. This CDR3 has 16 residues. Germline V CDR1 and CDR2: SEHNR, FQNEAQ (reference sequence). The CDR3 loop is CALESPGQALGTEAFF. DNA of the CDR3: TGTGCGCTGGAGTCTCCGGGACAGGCTCTGGGCACTGAAGCTTTCTTT.

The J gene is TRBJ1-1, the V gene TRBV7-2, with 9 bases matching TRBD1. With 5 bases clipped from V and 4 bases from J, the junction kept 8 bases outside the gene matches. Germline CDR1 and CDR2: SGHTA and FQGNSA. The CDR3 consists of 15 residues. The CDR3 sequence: CASSLQGARPTEAFF. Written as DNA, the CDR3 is TGTGCCAGCAGCCTACAGGGGGCGCGTCCCACTGAAGCTTTCTTT.